This T cell receptor beta chain stems from a study of T cell repertoires in cytomegalovirus infection. Turning to the study itself: CMV infection plus the matching HLA type was flagged by public TCR beta signatures. Findings and limits, study-wide: Dominating the ex vivo response were HLA-C-restricted CMV-specific TCR beta clonotypes. CMV carriers with the relevant HLA were identified by cumulative public TCR beta family frequency.

A few counts support this clonotype. Its target is not known. Using its own MiXCR run on the reads, TCRdb lists one record per CDR3 protein. The table lists hundreds of thousands of distinct CDR3 sequences, about 27% of them singletons. Germline V gene sequence: CDR1 SQVTM, CDR2 ANQGSEA. The CDR3 extends over 13 amino acids. V lost 4 bases and J 3 bases, leaving 10 bases between the germline ends. This sample comprised cultured PBMCs, obtained from culture after CMV antigen stimulation. The sequence was collected from a human donor in good health (CMV status not recorded). Some clones in this sample may be carry-over from other donors' samples. The chain has TRBV29-1 and TRBJ2-1; TRBD1 or TRBD2 may be the D gene (7 bases each). The DNA of the CDR3 is TGCAGCGTTGGCAGGGGGGGCTACAATGAGCAGTTCTTC. Protein: CSVGRGGYNEQFF.